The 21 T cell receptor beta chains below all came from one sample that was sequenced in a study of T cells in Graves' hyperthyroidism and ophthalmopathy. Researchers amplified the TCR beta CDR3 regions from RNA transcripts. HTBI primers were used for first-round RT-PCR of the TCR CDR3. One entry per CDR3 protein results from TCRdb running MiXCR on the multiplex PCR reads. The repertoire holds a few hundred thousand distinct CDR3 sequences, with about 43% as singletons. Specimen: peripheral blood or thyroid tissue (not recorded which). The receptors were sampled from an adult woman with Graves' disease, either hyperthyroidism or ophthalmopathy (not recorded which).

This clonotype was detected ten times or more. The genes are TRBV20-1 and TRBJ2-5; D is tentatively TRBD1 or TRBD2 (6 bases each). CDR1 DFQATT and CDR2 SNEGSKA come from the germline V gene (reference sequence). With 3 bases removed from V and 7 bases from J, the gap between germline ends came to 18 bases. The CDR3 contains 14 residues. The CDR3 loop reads CSARTEGGSGTQYF. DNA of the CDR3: TGCAGTGCTAGGACTGAGGGGGGATCAGGGACCCAGTACTTC.

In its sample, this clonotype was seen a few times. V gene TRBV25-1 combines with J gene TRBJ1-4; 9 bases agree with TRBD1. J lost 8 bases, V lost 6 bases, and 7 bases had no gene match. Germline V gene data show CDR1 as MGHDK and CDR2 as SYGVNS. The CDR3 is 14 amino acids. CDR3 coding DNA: TGTGCCAGCAGAGGGGACAGGGCGGACGAAAAACTGTTTTTT. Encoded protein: CASRGDRADEKLFF. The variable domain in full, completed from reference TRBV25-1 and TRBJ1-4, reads EADIYQTPRYLVIGTGKKITLECSQTMGHDKMYWYQQDPGMELHLIHYSYGVNSTEKGDLSSESTVSRIRTEHFPLTLESARPSHTSQYLCASRGDRADEKLFFGSGTQLSVL.

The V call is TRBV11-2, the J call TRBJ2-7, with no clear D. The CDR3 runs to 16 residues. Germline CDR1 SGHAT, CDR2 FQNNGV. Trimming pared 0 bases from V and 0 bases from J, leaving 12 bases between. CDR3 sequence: CASSLEGRVSSYEQYF. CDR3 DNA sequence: TGTGCCAGCAGCTTAGAAGGACGGGTGAGCTCCTACGAGCAGTACTTC.

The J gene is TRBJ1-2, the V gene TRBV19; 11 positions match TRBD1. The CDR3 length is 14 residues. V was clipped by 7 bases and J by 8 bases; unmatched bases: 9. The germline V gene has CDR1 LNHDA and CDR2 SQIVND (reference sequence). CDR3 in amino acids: CASMGQGEFWGYTF. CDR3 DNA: TGTGCCAGTATGGGACAGGGGGAATTTTGGGGCTACACCTTC.

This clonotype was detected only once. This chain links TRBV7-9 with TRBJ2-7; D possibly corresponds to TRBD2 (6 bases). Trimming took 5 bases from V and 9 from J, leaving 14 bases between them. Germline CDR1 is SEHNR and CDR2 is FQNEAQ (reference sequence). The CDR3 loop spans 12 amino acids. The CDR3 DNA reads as TGTGCCAGCAGCCGCAACGGGGGAGGGCAGTACTTC. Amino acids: CASSRNGGGQYF.

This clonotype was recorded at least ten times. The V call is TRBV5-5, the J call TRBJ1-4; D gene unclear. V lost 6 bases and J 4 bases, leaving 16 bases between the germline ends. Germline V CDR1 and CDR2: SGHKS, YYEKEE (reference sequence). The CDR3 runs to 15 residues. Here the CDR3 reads CASTRFDTINEKLFF. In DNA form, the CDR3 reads TGTGCCAGCACCCGTTTCGACACCATTAATGAAAAACTGTTTTTT.

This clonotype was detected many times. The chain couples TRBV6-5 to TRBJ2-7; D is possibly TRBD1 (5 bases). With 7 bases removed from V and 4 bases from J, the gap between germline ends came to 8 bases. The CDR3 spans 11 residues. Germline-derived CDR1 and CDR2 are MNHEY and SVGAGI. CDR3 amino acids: CASKSGYEQYF. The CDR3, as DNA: TGTGCCAGCAAATCAGGGTACGAGCAGTACTTC.

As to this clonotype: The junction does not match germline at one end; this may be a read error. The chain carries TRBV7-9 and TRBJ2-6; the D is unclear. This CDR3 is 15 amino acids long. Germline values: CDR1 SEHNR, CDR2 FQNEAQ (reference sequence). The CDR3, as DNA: TGTGCCAGCAGCTCCCCAGAGTCTGAGGCCAACGTCCTGATTTTC. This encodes CASSSPESEANVLIF.

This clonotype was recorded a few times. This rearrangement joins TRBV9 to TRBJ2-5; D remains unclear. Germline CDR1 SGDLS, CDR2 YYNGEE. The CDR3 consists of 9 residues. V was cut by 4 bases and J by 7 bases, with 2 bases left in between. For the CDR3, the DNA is TGTGCCAGCAGCATGACCCAGTACTTC. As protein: CASSMTQYF.

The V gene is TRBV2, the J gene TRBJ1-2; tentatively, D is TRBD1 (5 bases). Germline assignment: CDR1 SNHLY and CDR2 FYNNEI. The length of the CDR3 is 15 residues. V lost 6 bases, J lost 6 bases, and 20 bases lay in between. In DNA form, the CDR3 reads TGTGCCAGCAGCAGAATCGGGGGGTTGGGTCATGGCTACACCTTC. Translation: CASSRIGGLGHGYTF. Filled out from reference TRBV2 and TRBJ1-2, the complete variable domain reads EPEVTQTPSHQVTQMGQEVILRCVPISNHLYFYWYRQILGQKVEFLVSFYNNEISEKSEIFDDQFSVERPDGSNFTLKIRSTKLEDSAMYFCASSRIGGLGHGYTFGSGTRLTVV.

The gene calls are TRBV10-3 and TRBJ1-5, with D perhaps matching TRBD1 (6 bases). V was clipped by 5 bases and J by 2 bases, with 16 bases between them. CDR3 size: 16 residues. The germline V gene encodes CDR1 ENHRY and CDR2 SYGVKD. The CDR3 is CAISKGWSGGNQPQHF. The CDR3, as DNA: TGTGCCATCAGTAAAGGGTGGTCAGGGGGCAATCAGCCCCAGCATTTT.

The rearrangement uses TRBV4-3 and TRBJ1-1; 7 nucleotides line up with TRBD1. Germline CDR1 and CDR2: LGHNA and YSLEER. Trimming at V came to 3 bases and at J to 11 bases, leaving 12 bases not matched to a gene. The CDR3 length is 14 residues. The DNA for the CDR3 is TGCGCCAGCAGCCAGAGGACAGGCGCCCTGAGGGCTTTCTTT. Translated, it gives CASSQRTGALRAFF.

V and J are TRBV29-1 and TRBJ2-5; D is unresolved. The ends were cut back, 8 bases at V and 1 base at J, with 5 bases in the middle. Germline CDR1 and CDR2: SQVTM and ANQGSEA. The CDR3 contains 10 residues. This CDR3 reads CSILQETQYF. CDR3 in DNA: TGCAGCATCCTCCAAGAGACCCAGTACTTC.

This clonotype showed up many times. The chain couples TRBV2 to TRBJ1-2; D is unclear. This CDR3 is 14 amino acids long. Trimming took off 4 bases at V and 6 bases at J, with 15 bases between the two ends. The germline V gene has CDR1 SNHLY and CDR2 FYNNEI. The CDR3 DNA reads TGTGCCAGCAGTGTGCCCAGAGGGTGGGATGGCTACACCTTC. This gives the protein CASSVPRGWDGYTF.

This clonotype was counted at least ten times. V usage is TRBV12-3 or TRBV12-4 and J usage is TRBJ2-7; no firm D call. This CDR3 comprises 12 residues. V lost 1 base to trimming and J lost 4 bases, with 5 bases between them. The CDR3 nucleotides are TGTGCCAGCAGTTTAGTTTGGTACGAGCAGTACTTC. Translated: CASSLVWYEQYF.

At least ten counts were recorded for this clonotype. The CDR3 sequence is CASSLVAPWGAGNTIYF. CDR3 nucleotides: TGTGCCAGCAGCTTAGTGGCCCCCTGGGGGGCCGGAAACACCATATATTTT. The chain recombines TRBV7-8 with TRBJ1-3, with D tentatively TRBD1 (6 bases). The CDR3 sequence is 17 residues long. Germline V gene sequence: CDR1 SGHVS, CDR2 FQNEAQ. V was cut by 1 base and J by 4 bases, with 17 bases left in between.

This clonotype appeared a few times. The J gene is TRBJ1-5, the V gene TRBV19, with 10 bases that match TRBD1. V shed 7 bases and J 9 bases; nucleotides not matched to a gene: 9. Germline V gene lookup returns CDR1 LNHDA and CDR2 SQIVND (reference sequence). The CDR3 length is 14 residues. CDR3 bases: TGTGCCAGTACCCGGGACAGGGGAATTCCGCCCCAGCATTTT. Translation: CASTRDRGIPPQHF.

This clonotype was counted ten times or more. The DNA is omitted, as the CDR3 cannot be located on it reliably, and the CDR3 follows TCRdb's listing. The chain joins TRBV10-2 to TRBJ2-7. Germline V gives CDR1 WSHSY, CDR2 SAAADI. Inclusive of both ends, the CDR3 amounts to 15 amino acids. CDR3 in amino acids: CASILGSGVPYEQYF.

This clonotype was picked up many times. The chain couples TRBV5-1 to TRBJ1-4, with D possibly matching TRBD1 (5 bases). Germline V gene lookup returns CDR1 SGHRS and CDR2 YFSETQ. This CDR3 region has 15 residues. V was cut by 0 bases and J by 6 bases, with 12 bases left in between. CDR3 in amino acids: CASSLDGREDEKLFF. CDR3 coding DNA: TGCGCCAGCAGCTTGGACGGCAGGGAGGATGAAAAACTGTTTTTT.

This CDR3 is CASTLGTGGEGYTF. In nucleotides, the CDR3 is TGTGCCAGCACCCTCGGGACAGGGGGCGAAGGCTACACCTTC. J is TRBJ1-2 and V is TRBV7-9; 12 nucleotides match TRBD1. The ends lost 7 bases at V and 8 bases at J; junction bases unmatched: 8. The CDR3 totals 14 residues. Germline loops: CDR1 SEHNR, CDR2 FQNEAQ (reference sequence).

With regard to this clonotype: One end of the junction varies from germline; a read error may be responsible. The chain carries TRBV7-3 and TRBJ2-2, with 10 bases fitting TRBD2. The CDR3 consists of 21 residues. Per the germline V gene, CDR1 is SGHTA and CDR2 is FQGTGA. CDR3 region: CASRGTGPTSGKSTNTGELFF. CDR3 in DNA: TGCGCCAGCAGGGGGACAGGCCCCACTAGCGGGAAGTCTACGAACACCGGGGAGCTGTTTTTT. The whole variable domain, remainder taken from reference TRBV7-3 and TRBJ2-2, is GAGVSQTPSNKVTEKGKYVELRCDPISGHTALYWYRQSLGQGPEFLIYFQGTGAADDSGLPNDRFFAVRPEGSVSTLKIQRTERGDSAVYLCASRGTGPTSGKSTNTGELFFGEGSRLTVL.